Shown below are 22 T cell receptor beta chains from a single sample sequenced in a study of T cells in Graves' hyperthyroidism and ophthalmopathy. Amplification of TCR beta CDR3 regions was performed using RNA transcripts as template. TCR CDR3 regions were first amplified by RT-PCR with HTBI primers. TCRdb reanalysed the multiplex PCR reads using MiXCR and keeps one entry per CDR3 protein. This table holds some 350,000 distinct CDR3 sequences, 20% to 25% found once. The specimen was blood. All receptors derive from a man aged 50 to 59 with Graves' hyperthyroidism.

The V gene is TRBV6-1, the J gene TRBJ1-4; D uncertain. In germline, CDR1 is MNHNS, CDR2 SASEGT. This CDR3 is built from 13 residues. Trimming left V 6 bases short and J 7 bases short, with 12 bases between. The CDR3 is CASSGVRGEKLFF. The CDR3 nucleotides are TGTGCCAGCAGCGGGGTACGTGGTGAAAAACTGTTTTTT.

This chain connects TRBV10-3 to TRBJ2-7; 12 nucleotides match TRBD1. The ends lost 3 bases at V and 5 bases at J; junction bases unmatched: 5. Germline V CDR1 and CDR2: ENHRY, SYGVKD. This CDR3 is built from 15 residues. This chain's CDR3 is CAISDAGTGGDEQYF. In DNA, the CDR3 is TGTGCCATCAGTGATGCCGGGACAGGGGGCGACGAGCAGTACTTC.

The chain recombines TRBV6-1 with TRBJ1-1; D gene uncertain. V gave up 7 bases and J gave up 2 bases, with 14 bases separating them. This CDR3 has 14 amino acids. The V gene's germline CDR1 is MNHNS and CDR2 SASEGT. CDR3 residues: CASTLRAGNTEAFF. The CDR3 DNA sequence: TGTGCCAGCACCCTGAGGGCGGGAAACACTGAAGCTTTCTTT.

In the case of this clonotype: A read error may produce the germline difference seen at one junction end. This rearrangement joins TRBV14 to TRBJ1-2; no reliable D call. The V gene's germline CDR1 is SGHDN and CDR2 FVKESK. The length of the CDR3 is 13 residues. The CDR3 nucleotides are TGTGCCAGCGGCCAAGGCAGTAGCTATGGCTACACCTTC. It specifies CASGQGSSYGYTF. Looking up the rest from reference TRBV14 and TRBJ1-2 gives the full variable domain: EAGVTQFPSHSVIEKGQTVTLRCDPISGHDNLYWYRRVMGKEIKFLLHFVKESKQDESGMPNNRFLAERTGGTYSTLKVQPAELEDSGVYFCASGQGSSYGYTFGSGTRLTVV.

The chain couples TRBV12-5 to TRBJ1-4, with unresolved D. This CDR3 spans 13 amino acids. V lost 11 bases, J lost 8 bases, and 18 bases lay in between. CDR1 is LGHNT, CDR2 FRNRAP, per germline. CDR3 region: CAYLGWLGEKLFF. The DNA of the CDR3 is TGTGCTTATCTCGGGTGGCTCGGGGAAAAACTGTTTTTT.

This clonotype was observed a few times. This chain uses TRBV5-6 with TRBJ1-1; 7 bases align to TRBD1. The length of the CDR3 is 13 residues. The junction had 8 bases not matched to a gene; V was cut back by 4 bases and J by 8 bases. The germline gives CDR1 SGHDT, CDR2 YYEEEE. CDR3 region: CASSRGGRLEAFF. CDR3 sequence (DNA): TGTGCCAGCAGCCGAGGGGGCAGGCTAGAAGCTTTCTTT.

This clonotype was observed a handful of times. The CDR3 loop reads CASDTVAKNIQYF. The CDR3 DNA reads as TGTGCCAGCGACACGGTTGCCAAAAACATTCAGTACTTC. This chain connects TRBV28 to TRBJ2-4; D ambiguous. Between the trimmed V and J ends, which lost 8 bases and 1 base, there was a span of 9 bases. Germline V CDR1 and CDR2: MDHEN, SYDVKM. The CDR3 contains 13 residues.

This clonotype has a single count. A much larger clonotype is one base distant, so this may be a read error. The V gene is TRBV11-2, the J gene TRBJ2-1; D not resolved. The germline CDR1 and CDR2 sequences are SGHAT and FQNNGV. This CDR3 comprises 13 residues. In DNA form, the CDR3 reads TGTGCCGGCAGCTTAGTTCGGCTGGCTGAGCAGTTCTTC. Protein: CAGSLVRLAEQFF.

Many counts were recorded for this clonotype. The chain recombines TRBV20-1 with TRBJ1-1; D call uncertain. V was cut by 2 bases and J by 4 bases, with 8 bases left in between. Germline loops: CDR1 DFQATT, CDR2 SNEGSKA (reference sequence). The CDR3 loop spans 12 amino acids. The CDR3 sequence: CSARRPSTEAFF. The CDR3 coding sequence is TGCAGTGCTAGAAGGCCCAGCACTGAAGCTTTCTTT.

This clonotype was observed a few times. The CDR3: CASSDSGTSGSNTQYF. The CDR3 DNA follows: TGTGCCAGCAGTGACTCGGGGACTAGCGGGTCTAATACGCAGTATTTT. This rearrangement joins TRBV6-4 to TRBJ2-3, with 12 positions matching TRBD2. V lost 0 bases and J lost 7; bases outside the gene matches: 5. Per germline, CDR1 MRHNA and CDR2 SNTAGT. CDR3 length: 16 amino acids.

This chain joins TRBV20-1 and TRBJ2-5, with 8 bases fitting TRBD2. In germline, CDR1 is DFQATT, CDR2 SNEGSKA (reference sequence). With 0 bases clipped from V and 2 bases from J, the junction kept 5 bases outside the gene matches. The CDR3 sequence is 15 residues long. The CDR3 DNA reads as TGCAGTGCTAGAGACCCCGGGAGGGGGCAAGAGACCCAGTACTTC. Its translation: CSARDPGRGQETQYF.

The chain employs TRBV7-9 and TRBJ1-2; D not resolved. This CDR3 contains 16 residues. The V end lost 1 base, the J end lost 0 bases, and 12 bases lay between the germline ends. Germline V gene lookup returns CDR1 SEHNR and CDR2 FQNEAQ (reference sequence). The CDR3: CASSLDRGDPNYGYTF. The CDR3 DNA sequence: TGTGCCAGCAGCTTAGATCGCGGAGATCCTAACTATGGCTACACCTTC.

The J gene is TRBJ2-7, the V gene TRBV11-3; D ambiguous. Germline V gene lookup returns CDR1 SGHNT and CDR2 YENEEA. The CDR3 sequence is 15 residues long. Trimming removed 0 bases from V and 3 bases from J, with 12 bases in between. CDR3 bases: TGTGCCAGCAGCTTAGATTCGGACGTTTACTACGAGCAGTACTTC. It encodes CASSLDSDVYYEQYF. Combining the CDR3 with reference TRBV11-3 and TRBJ2-7 gives the whole variable domain EAGVVQSPRYKIIEKKQPVAFWCNPISGHNTLYWYLQNLGQGPELLIRYENEEAVDDSQLPKDRFSAERLKGVDSTLKIQPAELGDSAVYLCASSLDSDVYYEQYFGPGTRLTVT.

This clonotype has only one observation. The V gene is TRBV19, the J gene TRBJ2-1; possible D gene TRBD1, 6 bases. Deletions cut 5 bases from V and 6 bases from J, with 17 bases between. The CDR3 covers 15 residues. Germline V gene sequence: CDR1 LNHDA, CDR2 SQIVND (reference sequence). DNA of the CDR3: TGTGCCAGTAGTTACAGGGATTGGGGCACCAATGAGCAGTTCTTC. Protein product: CASSYRDWGTNEQFF.

CDR3 nucleotides: TGTGCCAGCAGCCAGGGAGATACGCAGTATTTT. Translating it yields CASSQGDTQYF. The chain uses TRBV14 and TRBJ2-3, with no clear D. Trimming cost V 3 bases and J 5 bases, with 3 bases left between them. The length of the CDR3 is 11 residues. CDR1 SGHDN and CDR2 FVKESK come from the germline V gene.

V usage is TRBV19 and J usage is TRBJ1-1; D gene unclear. Trimming stripped 4 bases from V and 0 bases from J, with 12 bases between. CDR1 is LNHDA and CDR2 is SQIVND in the germline V gene (reference sequence). The CDR3 runs 15 residues. The CDR3 loop reads CASSTHRFLNTEAFF. The CDR3 DNA reads as TGTGCCAGTAGTACTCATCGATTCCTGAACACTGAAGCTTTCTTT.

This clonotype was seen at least ten times. The V call is TRBV7-2, the J call TRBJ2-7; the D gene is possibly TRBD1 (5 bases). Trimming shortened V by 6 bases and J by 1 base, and 13 bases separated the two germline ends. The CDR3 contains 14 residues. Germline lookup yields CDR1 SGHTA and CDR2 FQGNSA. CDR3 residues: CASRSLGESYEQYF. CDR3 nucleotides: TGTGCCAGCAGATCCCTAGGGGAATCCTACGAGCAGTACTTC.

This clonotype was counted once. V usage is TRBV5-1 and J usage is TRBJ1-2, with a possible D match to TRBD1 (5 bases). V lost 0 bases to trimming and J lost 3 bases, with 12 bases between them. Germline V gene sequence: CDR1 SGHRS, CDR2 YFSETQ. The CDR3 sequence is 15 residues long. The CDR3: CASSLGGLVDYGYTF. In DNA, the CDR3 is TGCGCCAGCAGCTTGGGGGGCCTGGTGGACTATGGCTACACCTTC.

CDR3 loop: CATNQGSYEQYF. Written as DNA, the CDR3 is TGTGCCACCAACCAGGGTTCCTACGAGCAGTACTTC. The chain combines TRBV6-2 or TRBV6-3 with TRBJ2-7, with D maybe TRBD1 (5 bases). This CDR3 is 12 amino acids long. The V end lost 10 bases, the J end lost 1 base, and 11 bases lay between the germline ends. Germline V gives CDR1 MNHEY, CDR2 SVGEGT.

V usage is TRBV6-2 or TRBV6-3 and J usage is TRBJ2-7; TRBD2 agrees at 7 bases. The CDR3 sequence is 16 residues long. Germline values: CDR1 MNHEY, CDR2 SVGEGT. V shed 8 bases, J shed 5 bases, and the junction held 18 bases outside the gene matches. CDR3 protein: CASSLMEGLPRDEQYF. CDR3 nucleotides: TGTGCCAGCTCCCTAATGGAGGGACTACCCAGGGACGAGCAGTACTTC.

The chain uses TRBV19 and TRBJ1-1; tentatively, D is TRBD1 (5 bases). The CDR3 has 17 amino acids. The germline V gene encodes CDR1 LNHDA and CDR2 SQIVND (reference sequence). V was cut by 1 base and J by 0 bases, with 15 bases left in between. The DNA of the CDR3 is TGTGCCAGTAGTATAGTGGCGGGGGACTCCATGAACACTGAAGCTTTCTTT. Protein: CASSIVAGDSMNTEAFF.

The V gene is TRBV5-5, the J gene TRBJ1-5; D possibly corresponds to TRBD1 (6 bases). Trimming shortened V by 4 bases and J by 2 bases, and 13 bases separated the two germline ends. The CDR3 is 15 residues long. Germline-derived CDR1 and CDR2 are SGHKS and YYEKEE (reference sequence). Written as DNA, the CDR3 is TGTGCCAGCAGCGCCGGGGGGGCGGGCAATCAGCCCCAGCATTTT. This codes for CASSAGGAGNQPQHF.